The clone carrying this T cell receptor (beta chain) was seen repeatedly, ten times or more. Its antigen is unidentified. This entry is derived from a study of T cells in Graves' hyperthyroidism and ophthalmopathy. Regarding the study as a whole: Blood also contained most expanded thyroid clonotypes above 0.001.

Reasons for excluding patients were uncontrolled infection, other autoimmune disease, pregnancy or lactation. The investigators amplified TCR beta CDR3 regions from RNA transcripts. A set of HTBI primers served as the primers for a first-round RT-PCR of the TCR CDR3. MiXCR was run by TCRdb on the multiplex PCR reads, yielding one entry per CDR3 protein. The sample holds roughly 510,000 distinct CDR3 sequences, roughly 45% seen once. This CDR3 has 12 residues. CDR1 and CDR2 (germline): DFQATT, SNEGSKA (reference sequence). The J segment lost 2 bases and the V segment lost 4 bases, leaving 1 base of the junction unmatched.

The sequenced sample was peripheral blood or thyroid tissue (not recorded which). The sequence was collected from an adult woman with Graves' disease, either hyperthyroidism or ophthalmopathy (not recorded which). The V and J genes are TRBV20-1 and TRBJ2-7; 8 nucleotides match TRBD1. The CDR3 region has the DNA TGCAGTGCTAAACAGGGGGCCTACGAGCAGTACTTC. The encoded protein is CSAKQGAYEQYF.